The 8 T cell receptor beta chains in this list originate from one sample, sequenced in a study of OX40 agonist ivuxolimab in advanced cancers. The protocol was immunoSEQ multiplex PCR, while the TCRdb copy is restricted to in-frame clones and leaves out a portion. In the table there are about 62,000 clones, less than 85% of which are singletons. The source was CD4+ or CD8+ T cells sorted from blood, collected in a trial of the OX40 agonist ivuxolimab. The receptors were sampled from an adult with an advanced solid tumor such as melanoma, head and neck, liver or kidney cancer.

In its sample, this clone was seen a few times. The chain is built from TRBV28 and TRBJ1-2; D gene unclear. V was shortened by 2 bases and J by 4 bases, with 20 bases between the two germline ends. Germline CDR1 and CDR2: MDHEN and SYDVKM. The CDR3 sequence is 17 residues long. CDR3 in amino acids: CASSLAGRDSSTYGYTF. The CDR3 DNA follows: TGTGCCAGCAGTTTAGCGGGGAGAGACTCGTCTACCTATGGCTACACCTTC.

In this sample, this clone turned up a few times. The V call is TRBV5-1, the J call TRBJ2-7; perhaps TRBD2 as D (5 bases). The CDR3 is made up of 14 amino acids. The germline CDR1 and CDR2 sequences are SGHRS and YFSETQ. The ends were cut back, 4 bases at V and 0 bases at J, with 11 bases in the middle. This CDR3 is CASSQAGGSYEQYF. The CDR3 DNA follows: TGCGCCAGCAGCCAGGCTGGAGGCTCCTACGAGCAGTACTTC.

V usage is TRBV19 and J usage is TRBJ1-5; TRBD1 matches 10 bases. V dropped 3 bases and J dropped 6; count of bases not matched to a gene: 8. CDR3 length: 16 residues. Germline lookup yields CDR1 LNHDA and CDR2 SQIVND (reference sequence). The CDR3 DNA sequence: TGTGCCAGTAGTATCTCCGGGACAGGGGAGGGTCAGCCCCAGCATTTT. Amino acids: CASSISGTGEGQPQHF.

CDR3 coding DNA: TGTGCCAGCAGCTTGGAATCGGTGGCTGGAAACACCATATATTTT. Its protein product is CASSLESVAGNTIYF. The chain has TRBV5-6 and TRBJ1-3; the D is unclear. V was pared by 0 bases and J by 2 bases, with 9 bases between. Germline CDR1 reads SGHDT; CDR2 reads YYEEEE. There are 15 residues in the CDR3.

The rearrangement uses TRBV9 and TRBJ1-4; a possible D gene is TRBD1 (6 bases). The CDR3 runs 18 residues. The V end lost 0 bases, the J end lost 3 bases, and 18 bases lay between the germline ends. CDR1 and CDR2 (germline): SGDLS, YYNGEE. CDR3 DNA: TGTGCCAGCAGCGTAGGGAGAAGAGGGGGAGCGGCTAATGAAAAACTGTTTTTT. Its protein is CASSVGRRGGAANEKLFF.

This chain uses TRBV5-4 with TRBJ2-3; 8 nucleotides line up with TRBD2. Looked up from germline, CDR1 is SGHNT and CDR2 is YYREEE (reference sequence). The CDR3 consists of 17 residues. J was trimmed by 2 bases and V by 3 bases; bases with no gene match: 11. CDR3 DNA: TGTGCCAGCAGCTCGCCTTCGGGGGGGGGATTCACAGATACGCAGTATTTT. Translated: CASSSPSGGGFTDTQYF.

J is TRBJ2-1 and V is TRBV6-5; D is ambiguous. The V and J ends lost 0 bases and 2 bases respectively, with 11 bases between them. The germline V gene has CDR1 MNHEY and CDR2 SVGAGI. The CDR3 loop spans 16 amino acids. The CDR3 coding sequence is TGTGCCAGCAGTTACTCGAAAGTGGGAACCTACAATGAGCAGTTCTTC. It translates to CASSYSKVGTYNEQFF.

This chain connects TRBV2 to TRBJ2-7; 10 bases map to TRBD1. Germline V gene lookup returns CDR1 SNHLY and CDR2 FYNNEI. V lost 6 bases and J lost 7; bases outside the gene matches: 6. This CDR3 is 13 amino acids long. CDR3 nucleotides: TGTGCCAGCAGGGGACAGGGGACGAGGGAGCAGTACTTC. Translation: CASRGQGTREQYF.